One and the same sample provided the 8 T cell receptor beta chains below, sequenced in a study of graft-versus-host responses after intestinal transplantation. These receptors lack a known antigen. TCRdb's table, derived via immunoSEQ multiplex PCR, lists solely in-frame clones and lacks some. There are roughly 93,000 clones in the sample; under 95% occur only once, and approximately 0.4% lies in the top ten. Sample: unstimulated CD8+ T cells sorted from spleen or lymph node cells, taken before transplant. Receptor source: a human donor who was the organ donor for an intestinal transplant.

About this clone itself: In the same sample, other DNA sequences code for this CDR3. The V gene is TRBV20-1, the J gene TRBJ2-7, with D uncertain. CDR3 length: 11 residues. The germline V and J ends were trimmed by 0 bases and 3 bases, with 3 bases remaining between them. Looked up from germline, CDR1 is DFQATT and CDR2 is SNEGSKA (reference sequence). The CDR3 is CSARDLYEQYF. The DNA of the CDR3 is TGCAGTGCTAGAGATCTCTACGAGCAGTACTTC.

J is TRBJ2-7 and V is TRBV5-4; D remains unclear. V lost 0 bases and J lost 5, with 9 bases in between. The CDR3 consists of 13 residues. The V gene's germline CDR1 is SGHNT and CDR2 YYREEE (reference sequence). The CDR3: CASSLAARDEQYF. In DNA form, the CDR3 reads TGTGCCAGCAGCTTGGCGGCCCGGGACGAGCAGTACTTC. Full variable domain (outside the CDR3, taken from reference TRBV5-4 and TRBJ2-7): ETGVTQSPTHLIKTRGQQVTLRCSSQSGHNTVSWYQQALGQGPQFIFQYYREEENGRGNFPPRFSGLQFPNYSSELNVNALELDDSALYLCASSLAARDEQYFGPGTRLTVT.

The chain combines TRBV7-9 with TRBJ2-7, with TRBD2 as a possible D gene (6 bases). The CDR3 sequence is 14 residues long. Trimming pared 2 bases from V and 2 bases from J, leaving 10 bases between. Per germline, CDR1 SEHNR and CDR2 FQNEAQ (reference sequence). The CDR3 spells CASSLSGLPYEQYF. The CDR3 bases are TGTGCCAGCAGCTTATCGGGACTGCCCTACGAGCAGTACTTC.

This chain joins TRBV12-5 and TRBJ1-2; perhaps TRBD1 as D (5 bases). Germline CDR1 LGHNT, CDR2 FRNRAP. The V gene lost 1 base and the J gene lost 4 bases, with 7 bases spanning the gap. The CDR3 extends over 13 amino acids. The CDR3 sequence is CASGLGGGYGYTF. The CDR3 DNA reads TGTGCTAGTGGTTTGGGGGGCGGCTATGGCTACACCTTC.

The chain links TRBV29-1 to TRBJ1-1, with D tentatively TRBD1 (5 bases). The V end lost 3 bases, the J end lost 7 bases, and 12 bases lay between the germline ends. Germline CDR1 and CDR2: SQVTM and ANQGSEA. The CDR3 has 12 amino acids. As DNA, the CDR3 is TGCAGCGTTGAGGCGGGGGGGGTTGAAGCTTTCTTT. It codes for CSVEAGGVEAFF.

The chain links TRBV6-1 to TRBJ2-7; D perhaps matches TRBD2 (6 bases). Per germline, CDR1 MNHNS and CDR2 SASEGT. The germline V and J ends were trimmed by 2 bases and 0 bases, with 8 bases remaining between them. This CDR3 has 14 amino acids. CDR3 in amino acids: CASSEFGGSYEQYF. The CDR3 DNA reads as TGTGCCAGCAGTGAATTCGGGGGCTCCTACGAGCAGTACTTC.

CDR3 bases: TGTGCCAGCAGCTTGTCACAGGGGGCTATCGAAAAACTGTTTTTT. The encoded protein is CASSLSQGAIEKLFF. The chain employs TRBV5-6 and TRBJ1-4, with 9 positions matching TRBD1. The CDR3 sequence is 15 residues long. Germline CDR1 reads SGHDT; CDR2 reads YYEEEE. The V segment lost 1 base and the J segment 8 bases; nucleotides outside the gene matches: 6.

The rearrangement uses TRBV19 and TRBJ1-6, with TRBD1 identical over 9 bases. CDR1 LNHDA and CDR2 SQIVND come from the germline V gene (reference sequence). The CDR3 consists of 14 residues. V dropped 9 bases and J dropped 6; count of bases not matched to a gene: 6. The CDR3 DNA is TGTGCCAGCAGTCCGACAGGGGGTAATTCACCCCTCCACTTT. Its translation is CASSPTGGNSPLHF.